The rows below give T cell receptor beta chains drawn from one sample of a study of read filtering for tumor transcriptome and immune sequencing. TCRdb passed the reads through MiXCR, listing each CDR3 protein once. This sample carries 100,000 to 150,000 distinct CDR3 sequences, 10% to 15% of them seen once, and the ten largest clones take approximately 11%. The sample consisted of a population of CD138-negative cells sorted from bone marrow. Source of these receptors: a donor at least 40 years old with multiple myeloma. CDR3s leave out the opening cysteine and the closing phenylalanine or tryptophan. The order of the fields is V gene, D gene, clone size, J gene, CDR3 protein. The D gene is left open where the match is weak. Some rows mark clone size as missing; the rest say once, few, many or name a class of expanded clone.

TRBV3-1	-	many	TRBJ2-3	ASSQGMDRPPTSDTQY
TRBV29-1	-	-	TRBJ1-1	SGRWNMNTEAF
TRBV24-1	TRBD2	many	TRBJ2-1	ATSDPGLAGGDSYNEQF
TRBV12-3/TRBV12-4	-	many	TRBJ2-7	ASSLQGEQY
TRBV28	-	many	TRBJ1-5	ASSLAGEVQPQH
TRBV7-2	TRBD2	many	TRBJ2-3	ASSRGGRSTDTQY
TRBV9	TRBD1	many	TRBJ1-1	ASSVTGGAENTEAF
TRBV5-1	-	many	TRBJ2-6	ASSLVSGNTGANVLT
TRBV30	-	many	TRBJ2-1	AWSGDVDGEQF
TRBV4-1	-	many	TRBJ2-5	ASSQEWHWETQY
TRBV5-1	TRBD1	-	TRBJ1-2	ASSPQGADYGHT
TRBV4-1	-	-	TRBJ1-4	ASSQGPEVGTTNEKLF
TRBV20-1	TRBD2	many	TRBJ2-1	SAPAGLAGGPGTEQF
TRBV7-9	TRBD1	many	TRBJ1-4	VSSPQGTENEKLF
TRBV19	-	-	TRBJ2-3	ASSKPRGQSTDTQY
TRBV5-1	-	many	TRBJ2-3	ASSYRREDTQY
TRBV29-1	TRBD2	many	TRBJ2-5	SVGTNQETQY
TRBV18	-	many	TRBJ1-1	ASSPPGPVNTEAF
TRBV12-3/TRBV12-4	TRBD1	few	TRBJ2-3	ASKTLTGDDTQY
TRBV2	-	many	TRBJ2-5	ASSEGPNQETQY
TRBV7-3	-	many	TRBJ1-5	ASSLRTAYSNQPQH
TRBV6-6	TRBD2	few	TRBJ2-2	ASSALPSGRNGELF
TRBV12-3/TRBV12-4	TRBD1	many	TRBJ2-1	ASSLSGTAVYNEQF
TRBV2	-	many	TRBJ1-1	ASRRDKNTEAF
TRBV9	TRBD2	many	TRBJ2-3	ASSASGGHSTDTQY
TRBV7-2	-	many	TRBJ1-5	ASSLVRPNQPQH
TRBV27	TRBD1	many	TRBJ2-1	ASSLIYRGYNEQF
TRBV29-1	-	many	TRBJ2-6	SVAGSAAPGANVLT
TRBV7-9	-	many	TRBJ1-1	ASSQGGTEAF
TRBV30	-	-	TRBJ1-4	AWSVGRGEKLF
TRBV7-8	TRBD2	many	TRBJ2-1	ASSLVVPSGYNEQF
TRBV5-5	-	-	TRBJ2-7	ASSLDADRYSGGSYEQY
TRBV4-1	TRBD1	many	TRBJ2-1	ASSQDLFRDRAYNEQF
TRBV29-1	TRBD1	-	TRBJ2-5	SVEDGSGGTQY
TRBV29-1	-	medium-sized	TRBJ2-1	SVAFGADRQF
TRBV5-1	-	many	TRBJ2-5	ASSGGLPQETQY
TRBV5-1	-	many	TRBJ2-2	ASSPLGAANTGELF
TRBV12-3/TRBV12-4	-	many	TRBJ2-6	ASGGAGANVLT
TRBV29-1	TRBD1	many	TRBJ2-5	SVGNAIQGKETQY
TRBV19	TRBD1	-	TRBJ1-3	ATDTGDWPGNTIY